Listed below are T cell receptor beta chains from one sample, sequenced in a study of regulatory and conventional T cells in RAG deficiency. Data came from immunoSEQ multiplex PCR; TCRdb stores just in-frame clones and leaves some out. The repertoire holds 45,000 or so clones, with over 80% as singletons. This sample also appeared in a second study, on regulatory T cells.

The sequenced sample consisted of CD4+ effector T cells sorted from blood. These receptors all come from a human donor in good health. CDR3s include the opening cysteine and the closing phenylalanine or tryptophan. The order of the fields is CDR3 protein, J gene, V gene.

CDR3aa: CATSGDRGGNTIYF
j_gene: TRBJ1-3
v_gene: TRBV15

CDR3aa: CASSPGRDETQYF
j_gene: TRBJ2-5
v_gene: TRBV19

CDR3aa: CASSVEPNTEAFF
j_gene: TRBJ1-1
v_gene: TRBV9

CDR3aa: CASSLARPSTDTQYF
j_gene: TRBJ2-3
v_gene: TRBV7-2

CDR3aa: CASSWGVNIQYF
j_gene: TRBJ2-4
v_gene: TRBV7-9

CDR3aa: CASSSTGTQYFF
j_gene: TRBJ2-1
v_gene: TRBV28

CDR3aa: CASSLPYTGVGVEPQHF
j_gene: TRBJ1-5
v_gene: TRBV7-6

CDR3aa: CASSQGGQPQHF
j_gene: TRBJ1-5
v_gene: TRBV4-1

CDR3aa: CASSEKAGGPRGNEQFF
j_gene: TRBJ2-1
v_gene: TRBV6-1

CDR3aa: CASSFQNSGNTIYF
j_gene: TRBJ1-3
v_gene: TRBV5-4

CDR3aa: CASSSLAGGPIDTQYF
j_gene: TRBJ2-3
v_gene: TRBV7-2

CDR3aa: CASSKRTGEGSGELFF
j_gene: TRBJ2-2
v_gene: TRBV21-1

CDR3aa: CASSAWSGRAQNEQFF
j_gene: TRBJ2-1
v_gene: TRBV9

CDR3aa: CASSQELHIGTGGTYEQYF
j_gene: TRBJ2-7
v_gene: TRBV5-4

CDR3aa: CASSFKTDAYSYQPQHF
j_gene: TRBJ1-5
v_gene: TRBV5-5

CDR3aa: CSVRQGFGNTEAFF
j_gene: TRBJ1-1
v_gene: TRBV29-1

CDR3aa: CASKGPRDSTPYEQYF
j_gene: TRBJ2-7
v_gene: TRBV7-3

CDR3aa: CASSLGTWSTDTQYF
j_gene: TRBJ2-3
v_gene: TRBV5-1

CDR3aa: CASSLADNEQFF
j_gene: TRBJ2-1
v_gene: TRBV7-3

CDR3aa: CASSFNNLGIDTQYF
j_gene: TRBJ2-3
v_gene: TRBV7-3

CDR3aa: CASSVPPSDTQYF
j_gene: TRBJ2-3
v_gene: TRBV9

CDR3aa: CASSLTRDTYNSPLHF
j_gene: TRBJ1-6
v_gene: TRBV7-8

CDR3aa: CASSLVVQGGYTF
j_gene: TRBJ1-2
v_gene: TRBV5-1

CDR3aa: CASSRGLAGARDNEQFF
j_gene: TRBJ2-1
v_gene: TRBV4-1

CDR3aa: CASSLQSVVQPQHF
j_gene: TRBJ1-5
v_gene: TRBV14

CDR3aa: CSTGDTEAFF
j_gene: TRBJ1-1
v_gene: TRBV20-1

CDR3aa: CASSSRGTSTDTQYF
j_gene: TRBJ2-3
v_gene: TRBV11-1

CDR3aa: CASSLGEGTEAFF
j_gene: TRBJ1-1
v_gene: TRBV5-5

CDR3aa: CASSETSGSMSDTQYF
j_gene: TRBJ2-3
v_gene: TRBV28

CDR3aa: CASSLGHGGVLEQYF
j_gene: TRBJ2-7
v_gene: TRBV7-8

CDR3aa: CSVRGLGTGELFF
j_gene: TRBJ2-2
v_gene: TRBV29-1

CDR3aa: CASSFGASIDTQYF
j_gene: TRBJ2-3
v_gene: TRBV28

CDR3aa: CASSLEAGAGYGYTF
j_gene: TRBJ1-2
v_gene: TRBV11-3

CDR3aa: CASSYGDNQPQHF
j_gene: TRBJ1-5
v_gene: TRBV5-1

CDR3aa: CSVEDRSTGELFF
j_gene: TRBJ2-2
v_gene: TRBV29-1

CDR3aa: CASSIGNLNTEAFF
j_gene: TRBJ1-1
v_gene: TRBV19

CDR3aa: CASSFPTGGHYGYTF
j_gene: TRBJ1-2
v_gene: TRBV6-6

CDR3aa: CASSLALGGLGDGNTIYF
j_gene: TRBJ1-3
v_gene: TRBV5-6

CDR3aa: CASSPLENTEAFF
j_gene: TRBJ1-1
v_gene: TRBV11-3

CDR3aa: CASEGAKTYEQYF
j_gene: TRBJ2-7
v_gene: TRBV6-1

CDR3aa: CASSLFGTGVRGYTF
j_gene: TRBJ1-2
v_gene: TRBV27

CDR3aa: CASSDRGPNQPQHF
j_gene: TRBJ1-5
v_gene: TRBV2

CDR3aa: CASATGTGYGYTF
j_gene: TRBJ1-2
v_gene: TRBV5-1

CDR3aa: CASSLGTGWPVSPLHF
j_gene: TRBJ1-6
v_gene: TRBV5-8

CDR3aa: CASSLGRASGRFSEQFF
j_gene: TRBJ2-1
v_gene: TRBV5-4

CDR3aa: CASSLPPGGYTF
j_gene: TRBJ1-2
v_gene: TRBV28

CDR3aa: CASSFLDTQYF
j_gene: TRBJ2-3
v_gene: TRBV28

CDR3aa: CASSLGQGINYEQYF
j_gene: TRBJ2-7
v_gene: TRBV5-4

CDR3aa: CATSLPLGEAFF
j_gene: TRBJ1-1
v_gene: TRBV15